One and the same sample provided the 31 T cell receptor beta chains below, sequenced in a study of blood T cell repertoires in COVID-19. Profiled with immunoSEQ multiplex PCR; TCRdb holds only in-frame clones, not every one. Among approximately 17,000 clones listed, about 91% were seen once. The sample taken for sequencing was PBMCs or T cells enriched from blood (not recorded which). The source is a woman in her twenties or thirties who had recovered from COVID-19.

The chain has TRBV2 and TRBJ2-2; D may be TRBD1 (5 bases). Per the germline V gene, CDR1 is SNHLY and CDR2 is FYNNEI. The CDR3 loop spans 14 amino acids. The V gene lost 4 bases and the J gene lost 2 bases, with 8 bases spanning the gap. Here the CDR3 DNA reads TGTGCCAGCAGTGGACAGCCAAACACCGGGGAGCTGTTTTTT. As protein: CASSGQPNTGELFF. The full variable domain, completed using reference TRBV2 and TRBJ2-2, is EPEVTQTPSHQVTQMGQEVILRCVPISNHLYFYWYRQILGQKVEFLVSFYNNEISEKSEIFDDQFSVERPDGSNFTLKIRSTKLEDSAMYFCASSGQPNTGELFFGEGSRLTVL.

This clone turned up a few times. The DNA of the CDR3 is TGTGCCAGCAGTACGACAGGGTCTGGAAACACCATATATTTT. As protein: CASSTTGSGNTIYF. V usage is TRBV6-5 and J usage is TRBJ1-3, with 7 bases identical to TRBD1. The ends lost 5 bases at V and 1 base at J; junction bases unmatched: 2. The germline V gene encodes CDR1 MNHEY and CDR2 SVGAGI. The CDR3 is made up of 14 amino acids.

This chain connects TRBV6-5 to TRBJ2-7, with D possibly being TRBD2 (5 bases). V lost 5 bases to trimming and J lost 0 bases, with 8 bases between them. Per germline, CDR1 MNHEY and CDR2 SVGAGI. The CDR3 is 13 amino acids. For the CDR3, the DNA is TGTGCCAGCAGTCCGGGAAGCTCCTACGAGCAGTACTTC. Translating gives CASSPGSSYEQYF.

V usage is TRBV6-5 and J usage is TRBJ1-5; 8 bases align to TRBD1. The CDR3 loop spans 14 amino acids. Trimming cost V 4 bases and J 2 bases; bases outside gene matches: 1. The V gene's germline CDR1 is MNHEY and CDR2 SVGAGI. The CDR3 sequence: CASSSGGRNQPQHF. As DNA, the CDR3 is TGTGCCAGCAGTTCAGGGGGCCGCAATCAGCCCCAGCATTTT.

The chain carries TRBV29-1 and TRBJ1-2, with D possibly TRBD1 on 6 matching bases. CDR1 is SQVTM, CDR2 ANQGSEA, per germline. Trimming shortened V by 7 bases and J by 6 bases, and 21 bases separated the two germline ends. The CDR3 has 14 residues. This CDR3 reads CSAGQLQGWDGYTF. CDR3 DNA: TGCAGCGCCGGCCAACTACAGGGATGGGATGGCTACACCTTC.

The V call is TRBV16, the J call TRBJ1-4; D is unresolved. The V gene lost 2 bases and the J gene lost 5 bases, with 9 bases spanning the gap. Looked up from germline, CDR1 is KGHSY and CDR2 is FQNENV. This CDR3 is 14 amino acids long. In DNA form, the CDR3 reads TGTGCCAGCAGCCAAATGGCAGTAAATGAAAAACTGTTTTTT. As protein: CASSQMAVNEKLFF.

V gene TRBV18 combines with J gene TRBJ1-1; no reliable D call. With 4 bases removed from V and 1 base from J, the gap between germline ends came to 7 bases. Germline-derived CDR1 and CDR2 are KGHSH and LQKENI. The CDR3 extends over 13 amino acids. The CDR3 nucleotides are TGTGCCAGCTCACTTGGAGGGAACACTGAAGCTTTCTTT. This encodes CASSLGGNTEAFF.

This chain joins TRBV15 and TRBJ1-4; TRBD1 aligns across 8 bases. In germline, CDR1 is LNHNV, CDR2 YYDKDF (reference sequence). The V segment lost 5 bases and the J segment 8 bases; nucleotides outside the gene matches: 10. The CDR3 consists of 15 residues. DNA of the CDR3: TGTGCCACCAGCGGTGGACAGGGTTGGAGGGAAAAACTGTTTTTT. It encodes CATSGGQGWREKLFF. The full variable domain, in which reference TRBV15 and TRBJ1-4 provide the parts outside the CDR3, is DAMVIQNPRYQVTQFGKPVTLSCSQTLNHNVMYWYQQKSSQAPKLLFHYYDKDFNNEADTPDNFQSRRPNTSFCFLDIRSPGLGDTAMYLCATSGGQGWREKLFFGSGTQLSVL.

This chain connects TRBV7-3 to TRBJ2-1; TRBD1 might be the D (6 bases). The CDR3 has 15 residues. Trimming took off 2 bases at V and 9 bases at J, with 17 bases between the two ends. Germline lookup yields CDR1 SGHTA and CDR2 FQGTGA. The CDR3 reads CASSLQQGGRSEQFF. Written as DNA, the CDR3 is TGTGCCAGCAGCTTACAACAGGGTGGCAGAAGTGAGCAGTTCTTC.

As for this clone: This sample includes further DNA sequences coding for the same CDR3. V and J are TRBV19 and TRBJ2-7, with D possibly matching TRBD1 (5 bases). Trimming removed 3 bases from V and 3 bases from J, with 6 bases in between. The CDR3 length is 12 residues. Looked up from germline, CDR1 is LNHDA and CDR2 is SQIVND (reference sequence). The CDR3 sequence is CASSIQGYEQYF. In DNA form, the CDR3 reads TGTGCCAGTAGTATTCAGGGCTACGAGCAGTACTTC.

This clone showed up just once. V is TRBV6-5 and J is TRBJ1-5; D unclear. The CDR3 contains 15 residues. Germline lookup yields CDR1 MNHEY and CDR2 SVGAGI. V was pared by 7 bases and J by 2 bases, with 15 bases between. For the CDR3, the DNA is TGTGCCAGCATCCGAAGTCCCACAGGCAATCAGCCCCAGCATTTT. This translates into CASIRSPTGNQPQHF.

The genes are TRBV11-2 and TRBJ2-7, with D tentatively TRBD1 (6 bases). CDR1 and CDR2 from the germline V gene are SGHAT and FQNNGV. V gave up 0 bases and J gave up 3 bases, with 15 bases separating them. There are 16 residues in the CDR3. CDR3 protein: CASSLDMSWTDYEQYF. The CDR3, as DNA: TGTGCCAGCAGCTTAGATATGAGTTGGACAGACTACGAGCAGTACTTC.

CDR3 nucleotides: TGTGCCAGCAGCTTCTTGGCAGGCGACACTGAAGCTTTCTTT. It specifies CASSFLAGDTEAFF. This chain links TRBV7-9 with TRBJ1-1; no clear D. Trimming pared 3 bases from V and 3 bases from J, leaving 11 bases between. Germline V lookup: CDR1 SEHNR, CDR2 FQNEAQ (reference sequence). The CDR3 has 14 amino acids.

The chain couples TRBV5-4 to TRBJ2-4; maybe TRBD1 (5 bases). CDR3 size: 16 residues. CDR1 SGHNT and CDR2 YYREEE come from the germline V gene (reference sequence). Trimming shortened V by 0 bases and J by 3 bases, and 13 bases separated the two germline ends. CDR3 sequence reads: CASSLGQGNFKNIQYF. The DNA of the CDR3 is TGTGCCAGCAGCTTGGGCCAGGGAAACTTCAAAAACATTCAGTACTTC. Using reference TRBV5-4 and TRBJ2-4 for the parts outside the CDR3, the full variable domain is ETGVTQSPTHLIKTRGQQVTLRCSSQSGHNTVSWYQQALGQGPQFIFQYYREEENGRGNFPPRFSGLQFPNYSSELNVNALELDDSALYLCASSLGQGNFKNIQYFGAGTRLSVL.

V and J are TRBV10-1 and TRBJ2-7; 10 bases are shared with TRBD2. The CDR3 loop spans 12 amino acids. Germline CDR1 WNHNN, CDR2 SYGVQD (reference sequence). The trim removed 6 bases at V and 9 bases at J, leaving 5 bases unmatched. The CDR3 is CASSERGGRQYF. The DNA of the CDR3 is TGCGCCAGCAGCGAGCGGGGGGGCCGGCAGTACTTC.

The chain links TRBV4-3 to TRBJ2-2; 8 positions agree with TRBD2. Germline V gene data show CDR1 as LGHNA and CDR2 as YSLEER. This CDR3 is built from 16 residues. Unmatched junction bases numbered 7, after V lost 5 bases and J lost 2 bases. The CDR3 DNA reads TGCGCCAGCAGCACTGCGGGGGGACTTAACACCGGGGAGCTGTTTTTT. It encodes CASSTAGGLNTGELFF.

The chain joins TRBV2 to TRBJ2-1; tentatively, D is TRBD1 (6 bases). The length of the CDR3 is 15 residues. Germline CDR1 reads SNHLY; CDR2 reads FYNNEI. The V end was cut by 6 bases, the J end by 0 bases, with 12 bases between. As DNA, the CDR3 is TGTGCCAGCAGCGCACAGGGAAACTCCTACAATGAGCAGTTCTTC. Encoded protein: CASSAQGNSYNEQFF.

This chain connects TRBV12-3 or TRBV12-4 to TRBJ1-2; D may be TRBD1 (6 bases). This CDR3 spans 13 amino acids. Deletions cut 6 bases from V and 8 bases from J, with 16 bases between. CDR3 nucleotide sequence: TGTGCCAGCAGCTTAATACAGGGTGTGGGCTACACCTTC. Its protein is CASSLIQGVGYTF.

The rearrangement joins TRBV12-5 to TRBJ2-2, with 10 bases fitting TRBD2. This CDR3 has 20 residues. The J segment lost 2 bases and the V segment lost 7 bases, leaving 19 bases of the junction unmatched. Looked up from germline, CDR1 is LGHNT and CDR2 is FRNRAP. CDR3 sequence: CASVPNPSRLAGENTGELFF. The CDR3 DNA sequence: TGTGCTAGTGTTCCCAATCCGTCCCGGCTAGCGGGGGAAAACACCGGGGAGCTGTTTTTT. Variable domain in full (rest from reference TRBV12-5 and TRBJ2-2): DARVTQTPRHKVTEMGQEVTMRCQPILGHNTVFWYRQTMMQGLELLAYFRNRAPLDDSGMPKDRFSAEMPDATLATLKIQPSEPRDSAVYFCASVPNPSRLAGENTGELFFGEGSRLTVL.

CDR3 sequence reads: CASSPAQGSEQYF. The CDR3 DNA sequence: TGTGCCAGCAGCCCAGCTCAGGGTAGCGAGCAGTACTTC. This sequence joins TRBV14 and TRBJ2-7; TRBD1 might be the D (5 bases). V was cut by 4 bases and J by 6 bases, with 13 bases left in between. Germline values: CDR1 SGHDN, CDR2 FVKESK. The CDR3 runs to 13 residues.

V gene TRBV19 combines with J gene TRBJ1-2, with D uncertain. The length of the CDR3 is 15 residues. The germline V gene has CDR1 LNHDA and CDR2 SQIVND (reference sequence). V lost 2 bases and J lost 8, with 18 bases in between. The CDR3 here is CASSITTPSFGGYTF. CDR3 nucleotide sequence: TGTGCCAGTAGTATAACCACCCCCTCTTTTGGCGGCTACACCTTC.

The chain's CDR3 is CASNQRGQPQHF. The CDR3 bases are TGTGCCAGTAACCAACGGGGACAGCCCCAGCATTTT. V usage is TRBV19 and J usage is TRBJ1-5, with D uncertain. V lost 7 bases, J lost 7 bases, and 11 bases lay in between. Germline V gene sequence: CDR1 LNHDA, CDR2 SQIVND (reference sequence). The length of the CDR3 is 12 residues.

The chain links TRBV30 to TRBJ1-5; possible D gene TRBD1, 6 bases. Germline assignment: CDR1 GTSNPN and CDR2 SVGIG (reference sequence). CDR3 length: 15 amino acids. V dropped 0 bases and J dropped 2 bases, with 11 bases sitting between them. CDR3 sequence (DNA): TGTGCCTGGAGTGTAGGGGGGGGAGGCAATCAGCCCCAGCATTTT. It specifies CAWSVGGGGNQPQHF. Using reference TRBV30 and TRBJ1-5 for the parts outside the CDR3, the full variable domain is SQTIHQWPATLVQPVGSPLSLECTVEGTSNPNLYWYRQAAGRGLQLLFYSVGIGQISSEVPQNLSASRPQDRQFILSSKKLLLSDSGFYLCAWSVGGGGNQPQHFGDGTRLSIL.

This chain connects TRBV19 to TRBJ1-5, with D perhaps matching TRBD1 (5 bases). The CDR3 sequence is 15 residues long. Trimming stripped 6 bases from V and 0 bases from J, with 12 bases between. Germline assignment: CDR1 LNHDA and CDR2 SQIVND (reference sequence). The CDR3 bases are TGTGCCAGTAGGTCGACAGCGAATAGCAATCAGCCCCAGCATTTT. Its translation is CASRSTANSNQPQHF.

This clone was recorded a few times. The V gene is TRBV7-9, the J gene TRBJ2-3; 12 nucleotides align to TRBD2. The CDR3 extends over 14 amino acids. The V gene's germline CDR1 is SEHNR and CDR2 FQNEAQ (reference sequence). V was pared by 2 bases and J by 11 bases, with 5 bases of the junction left unmatched. CDR3: CASSLWGLAGQQYF. CDR3 sequence (DNA): TGTGCCAGCAGCTTATGGGGACTAGCGGGCCAGCAGTATTTT.

V gene TRBV2 combines with J gene TRBJ1-1; TRBD1 is a possible D gene (5 bases). This CDR3 is 14 amino acids long. The V gene lost 7 bases and the J gene lost 0 bases, with 12 bases spanning the gap. CDR1 and CDR2 (germline): SNHLY, FYNNEI. The CDR3 DNA reads TGTGCCAGCACCGGGGGGGGGATGAACACTGAAGCTTTCTTT. Amino acids: CASTGGGMNTEAFF.

This sequence joins TRBV19 and TRBJ1-5; 8 positions match TRBD1. Germline values: CDR1 LNHDA, CDR2 SQIVND (reference sequence). CDR3 length equals 14 residues. The trim removed 5 bases at V and 9 bases at J, leaving 9 bases unmatched. CDR3 in DNA: TGTGCCAGTAGTGAAGACAGGGGAGGACGGCCCCAGCATTTT. Its translation is CASSEDRGGRPQHF. The full variable domain, in which reference TRBV19 and TRBJ1-5 provide the parts outside the CDR3, is DGGITQSPKYLFRKEGQNVTLSCEQNLNHDAMYWYRQDPGQGLRLIYYSQIVNDFQKGDIAEGYSVSREKKESFPLTVTSAQKNPTAFYLCASSEDRGGRPQHFGDGTRLSIL.

The chain recombines TRBV5-8 with TRBJ1-2; 8 bases map to TRBD1. The V and J ends lost 4 bases and 4 bases, in that order; junction bases with no gene match: 9. Germline-derived CDR1 and CDR2 are SGHTS and YDEGEE. The CDR3 is 15 amino acids. The chain's CDR3 is CASSDIDRGGYGYTF. The CDR3 coding sequence is TGTGCCAGCAGCGACATCGACAGGGGAGGCTATGGCTACACCTTC. Supplemented by reference TRBV5-8 and TRBJ1-2, the full variable domain reads EAGVTQSPTHLIKTRGQQATLRCSPISGHTSVYWYQQALGLGLQFLLWYDEGEERNRGNFPPRFSGRQFPNYSSELNVNALELEDSALYLCASSDIDRGGYGYTFGSGTRLTVV.

In regard to this clone: One end of the junction varies from germline; a read error may be responsible. The gene calls are TRBV3-1 (or the pseudogene TRBV3-2) and TRBJ2-3, with D unresolved. There are 11 residues in the CDR3. The germline gives CDR1 LGHDT, CDR2 YNNKEL (reference sequence). The CDR3 protein is CASSQEEILSF. CDR3 DNA: TGTGCCAGCAGCCAAGAGGAGATTTTATCCTTT.

The chain links TRBV30 to TRBJ1-1, with D tentatively TRBD1 (5 bases). V gave up 1 base and J gave up 4 bases, with 7 bases separating them. Germline V lookup: CDR1 GTSNPN, CDR2 SVGIG (reference sequence). The CDR3 consists of 12 residues. The CDR3 bases are TGTGCCTGGAGTGCGGGGGGCACTGAAGCTTTCTTT. Translating it yields CAWSAGGTEAFF.

The rearrangement links TRBV2 to TRBJ1-5; 8 nucleotides line up with TRBD1. J was trimmed by 0 bases and V by 6 bases; bases with no gene match: 4. The CDR3 totals 15 residues. Per germline, CDR1 SNHLY and CDR2 FYNNEI. CDR3 nucleotide sequence: TGTGCCAGCAGCGGACAGGGTATTAGCAATCAGCCCCAGCATTTT. This codes for CASSGQGISNQPQHF.